The 24 T cell receptor beta chains given below trace back to one sample, sequenced in a study of blood T cell repertoires in COVID-19. The table came from immunoSEQ multiplex PCR; TCRdb's copy has only in-frame clones and leaves some out. The repertoire holds around 70,000 clones, with 85% to 90% as singletons. Specimen: peripheral blood. All receptors derive from a man between 60 and 75 years old with acute or convalescent COVID-19.

The chain recombines TRBV12-5 with TRBJ1-2, with D maybe TRBD1 (6 bases). Germline CDR1 reads LGHNT; CDR2 reads FRNRAP. Trimming cost V 0 bases and J 4 bases, with 18 bases left between them. The CDR3 covers 17 residues. This chain's CDR3 is CASGLVTGSRLSYGYTF. CDR3 bases: TGTGCTAGTGGTTTGGTAACAGGGTCTAGACTGTCCTATGGCTACACCTTC. The full variable domain, rest sourced from reference TRBV12-5 and TRBJ1-2, is DARVTQTPRHKVTEMGQEVTMRCQPILGHNTVFWYRQTMMQGLELLAYFRNRAPLDDSGMPKDRFSAEMPDATLATLKIQPSEPRDSAVYFCASGLVTGSRLSYGYTFGSGTRLTVV.

This chain connects TRBV11-2 to TRBJ2-1; 8 bases fit TRBD1. CDR3 length equals 15 residues. Trimming at V came to 3 bases and at J to 6 bases, leaving 7 bases not matched to a gene. CDR1 and CDR2 (germline): SGHAT, FQNNGV. CDR3 coding DNA: TGTGCCAGCAGCTTTTTTGGACAGGGTTTCAATGAGCAGTTCTTC. This sequence encodes CASSFFGQGFNEQFF.

V is TRBV7-9 and J is TRBJ1-1; D is unclear. The germline V gene has CDR1 SEHNR and CDR2 FQNEAQ (reference sequence). Trimming took 2 bases from V and 6 from J, leaving 7 bases between them. The CDR3 has 12 residues. The CDR3 nucleotides read TGTGCCAGCAGCTTATGGTCGGCTGAAGCTTTCTTT. Translation: CASSLWSAEAFF.

The gene calls are TRBV5-1 and TRBJ2-3, with a tentative D call TRBD2 (6 bases). The CDR3 length is 18 residues. V was clipped by 4 bases and J by 0 bases, with 21 bases between them. Germline CDR1 reads SGHRS; CDR2 reads YFSETQ. The CDR3 reads CASSAGVAAASSTDTQYF. The DNA of the CDR3 is TGCGCCAGCAGCGCCGGTGTAGCGGCCGCATCTAGCACAGATACGCAGTATTTT.

V is TRBV10-3 and J is TRBJ1-1; D is uncertain. Germline-derived CDR1 and CDR2 are ENHRY and SYGVKD. The V and J ends lost 3 bases and 0 bases respectively, with 11 bases between them. This CDR3 has 15 residues. Written as DNA, the CDR3 is TGTGCCATCAGTGATGGCAGGCCAATGAACACTGAAGCTTTCTTT. It codes for CAISDGRPMNTEAFF.

The CDR3 loop is CASSGRQGREQYF. The CDR3 DNA reads TGTGCCAGCAGCGGAAGACAGGGACGCGAGCAGTACTTC. The chain carries TRBV9 and TRBJ2-7; 7 positions agree with TRBD1. V shed 3 bases, J shed 6 bases, and the junction held 6 bases outside the gene matches. From germline, CDR1 is SGDLS and CDR2 YYNGEE. The CDR3 has 13 residues.

This chain connects TRBV10-3 to TRBJ2-7, with a tentative D call TRBD2 (6 bases). Germline-derived CDR1 and CDR2 are ENHRY and SYGVKD. V gave up 5 bases and J gave up 0 bases, with 8 bases separating them. The CDR3 covers 13 residues. CDR3 protein: CAISPSASYEQYF. The CDR3 DNA reads TGTGCCATCAGTCCTAGCGCCTCCTACGAGCAGTACTTC.

The chain is built from TRBV19 and TRBJ2-5; 10 bases agree with TRBD2. CDR3 length: 14 residues. V shed 1 base, J shed 4 bases, and the junction held 0 bases outside the gene matches. The germline CDR1 and CDR2 sequences are LNHDA and SQIVND (reference sequence). The CDR3 protein is CASSIVAGGETQYF. CDR3 DNA sequence: TGTGCCAGTAGTATAGTAGCGGGAGGAGAGACCCAGTACTTC. Using reference TRBV19 and TRBJ2-5 for the parts outside the CDR3, the full variable domain is DGGITQSPKYLFRKEGQNVTLSCEQNLNHDAMYWYRQDPGQGLRLIYYSQIVNDFQKGDIAEGYSVSREKKESFPLTVTSAQKNPTAFYLCASSIVAGGETQYFGPGTRLLVL.

The chain combines TRBV29-1 with TRBJ1-2; D might be TRBD1 (6 bases). The V gene's germline CDR1 is SQVTM and CDR2 ANQGSEA. V dropped 4 bases and J dropped 5 bases, with 17 bases sitting between them. The CDR3 is 14 residues long. CDR3 loop: CSVVRLGAEYGYTF. CDR3 nucleotide sequence: TGCAGCGTTGTAAGGTTGGGGGCTGAGTATGGCTACACCTTC.

The rearrangement links TRBV2 to TRBJ2-7; perhaps TRBD1 as D (6 bases). This CDR3 contains 13 residues. V was pared by 7 bases and J by 0 bases, with 10 bases between. Germline V gives CDR1 SNHLY, CDR2 FYNNEI. The CDR3 region is CASKRTDSYEQYF. In DNA form, the CDR3 reads TGTGCCAGCAAAAGGACAGACTCCTACGAGCAGTACTTC.

The rearrangement links TRBV18 to TRBJ2-2, with D perhaps matching TRBD1 (6 bases). In germline, CDR1 is KGHSH, CDR2 LQKENI. CDR3 length: 16 amino acids. Trimming shortened V by 0 bases and J by 0 bases, and 8 bases separated the two germline ends. CDR3 sequence reads: CASSPPQGTNTGELFF. CDR3 in DNA: TGTGCCAGCTCACCACCTCAGGGGACGAACACCGGGGAGCTGTTTTTT.

J is TRBJ2-1 and V is TRBV24-1; 7 positions match TRBD2. Per the germline V gene, CDR1 is KGHDR and CDR2 is SFDVKD. The CDR3 length is 14 residues. The V segment lost 6 bases and the J segment 2 bases; nucleotides outside the gene matches: 3. The CDR3 DNA follows: TGTGCCACCAGTCGGGGAGGGGCCTACAATGAGCAGTTCTTC. Its translation is CATSRGGAYNEQFF.

The rearrangement joins TRBV10-3 to TRBJ2-1; the D gene is possibly TRBD2 (6 bases). The CDR3 runs 16 residues. Germline CDR1 ENHRY, CDR2 SYGVKD. Trimming removed 6 bases at V and 0 bases at J, with 15 bases between. The CDR3 sequence: CAIRRERAHSYNEQFF. The CDR3, as DNA: TGTGCCATCAGGAGGGAGCGGGCCCACTCCTACAATGAGCAGTTCTTC.

The gene calls are TRBV6-1 and TRBJ1-1; tentatively, D is TRBD1 (5 bases). This CDR3 is built from 14 residues. Germline lookup yields CDR1 MNHNS and CDR2 SASEGT. Deletions cut 2 bases from V and 1 base from J, with 8 bases between. The CDR3 spells CASSEYRQNTEAFF. In nucleotides, the CDR3 is TGTGCCAGCAGTGAATACAGGCAGAACACTGAAGCTTTCTTT.

This sequence joins TRBV13 and TRBJ2-3; 9 nucleotides match TRBD1. Germline assignment: CDR1 PRHDT and CDR2 FYEKMQ (reference sequence). V lost 5 bases to trimming and J lost 4 bases; unmatched junction nucleotides: 7. This CDR3 is 15 amino acids long. This CDR3 is CASSNRDRVSDTQYF. Written as DNA, the CDR3 is TGTGCCAGCAGCAACCGGGACAGGGTATCAGATACGCAGTATTTT.

The rearrangement uses TRBV10-3 and TRBJ1-2; a weak D match, TRBD1 (5 bases). The CDR3 loop spans 13 amino acids. CDR1 is ENHRY and CDR2 is SYGVKD in the germline V gene. Trimming cost V 2 bases and J 4 bases, with 8 bases left between them. The CDR3, as DNA: TGTGCCATCAGTGAGACGACAGTCTATGGCTACACCTTC. It specifies CAISETTVYGYTF.

The rearrangement joins TRBV19 to TRBJ2-1; 12 nucleotides align to TRBD2. Germline trimming cut 5 bases from V and 10 bases from J; bases unmatched to any gene: 6. The CDR3 runs to 14 residues. Germline CDR1 and CDR2: LNHDA and SQIVND (reference sequence). Here the CDR3 DNA reads TGTGCCAGTAGTGTGACTAGCGGGAGAGGGGAGCAGTTCTTC. This sequence encodes CASSVTSGRGEQFF.

The chain has TRBV4-2 and TRBJ2-5; 11 bases match TRBD2. Germline values: CDR1 LGHNA, CDR2 YNFKEQ. The CDR3 length is 17 residues. Trimming at V came to 4 bases and at J to 3 bases, leaving 10 bases not matched to a gene. DNA for the CDR3: TGTGCCAGCAGCCTACGACTAGCGGGACTGGGGGAAGAGACCCAGTACTTC. It codes for CASSLRLAGLGEETQYF.

The genes are TRBV5-1 and TRBJ2-3; the match to TRBD2 covers 7 bases. Unmatched junction bases numbered 17, after V lost 4 bases and J lost 3 bases. CDR1 and CDR2 from the germline V gene are SGHRS and YFSETQ. The CDR3 totals 18 residues. The CDR3 DNA is TGCGCCAGCAGCCCAATGGCCCAGGGCGGGAGAATTACAGATACGCAGTATTTT. Protein sequence: CASSPMAQGGRITDTQYF.

This chain uses TRBV4-1 with TRBJ1-1, with 7 bases that match TRBD1. Losses at the gene ends were 6 bases for V and 11 bases for J; bases not matched to a gene: 18. Germline V CDR1 and CDR2: MGHRA, YSYEKL. This CDR3 is 15 amino acids long. Here the CDR3 reads CASSQVPTMGTVAFF. The CDR3 coding sequence is TGCGCCAGCAGTCAGGTCCCTACGATGGGGACAGTGGCTTTCTTT.

This rearrangement joins TRBV3-1 (or the pseudogene TRBV3-2) to TRBJ1-1, with D perhaps matching TRBD1 (5 bases). The CDR3 is made up of 15 amino acids. Trimming took off 4 bases at V and 5 bases at J, with 17 bases between the two ends. Germline V gene sequence: CDR1 LGHDT, CDR2 YNNKEL (reference sequence). The CDR3 DNA sequence: TGTGCCAGCAGCCTAAGGGGAGGTGGGAAAACTGAAGCTTTCTTT. It encodes CASSLRGGGKTEAFF.

The gene calls are TRBV5-1 and TRBJ2-7; 7 bases are shared with TRBD2. The ends lost 0 bases at V and 2 bases at J; junction bases unmatched: 5. The CDR3 extends over 15 amino acids. Germline V CDR1 and CDR2: SGHRS, YFSETQ. The CDR3 spells CASSLGGGGPYEQYF. CDR3 DNA sequence: TGCGCCAGCAGCTTGGGGGGGGGAGGGCCCTACGAGCAGTACTTC.

This chain joins TRBV19 and TRBJ2-2; D call uncertain. V was trimmed by 3 bases and J by 5 bases, leaving 7 bases between them. The CDR3 contains 13 residues. CDR1 and CDR2 from the germline V gene are LNHDA and SQIVND (reference sequence). CDR3 nucleotide sequence: TGTGCCAGTAGTATTGACTGGACCGGGGAGCTGTTTTTT. It yields the protein CASSIDWTGELFF. Filled out from reference TRBV19 and TRBJ2-2, the complete variable domain reads DGGITQSPKYLFRKEGQNVTLSCEQNLNHDAMYWYRQDPGQGLRLIYYSQIVNDFQKGDIAEGYSVSREKKESFPLTVTSAQKNPTAFYLCASSIDWTGELFFGEGSRLTVL.

This chain joins TRBV5-4 and TRBJ1-1; the match to TRBD1 covers 11 bases. V lost 5 bases and J lost 1; bases outside the gene matches: 7. In germline, CDR1 is SGHNT, CDR2 YYREEE (reference sequence). The length of the CDR3 is 16 residues. CDR3 coding DNA: TGTGCCAGCAGAGGGACAGGGGGTGTAGAGAACACTGAAGCTTTCTTT. As protein: CASRGTGGVENTEAFF.